This entry concerns a single T cell receptor beta chain. Its antigen remains unidentified. The length of the CDR3 is 15 residues. Trimming left V 5 bases short and J 0 bases short, with 13 bases between. Germline lookup yields CDR1 SGHVS and CDR2 FQNEAQ. Time point specified: blood 2 weeks post-SBRT. Treatment meaning: 15 Gy SBRT to primary tumor, nephrectomy 4 weeks later. After SBRT, blood was collected at 2 and 4 weeks, plus baseline. This entry is derived from a study of radiation and T cells in renal cell carcinoma. Overall study context: Nephrectomy followed 15 Gy stereotactic body radiation by 4 weeks. Regarding the study as a whole: Top tumor clonotypes rose in blood 2 weeks post-radiation, then contracted. Pretreatment tumor biopsies were lacking, so baseline clonotypes are unknown.

Data came from immunoSEQ multiplex PCR; TCRdb stores just in-frame clones and leaves some out. The table lists approximately 120,000 clones, 81% of them singletons, with 5.8% in the top ten. The chain is built from TRBV7-8 and TRBJ1-2; weak D call: TRBD1 (5 bases). This material consisted of blood, taken from a patient whose treatment included radiotherapy and nephrectomy. This clonotype was sampled from a man aged 50 or older with renal cell carcinoma. The CDR3 sequence is CASSPRDGANYGYTF. The CDR3 coding sequence is TGTGCCAGCAGCCCGAGGGACGGAGCTAACTATGGCTACACCTTC.